This T cell receptor (beta chain) was captured in a study of persistence of HIV-infected CD4 T cells. Study results and limitations: Proviral oligoclonality tracked with TCR oligoclonality within the same sorted cells. CMV- and Gag-responding cells had lower TCRbeta richness than CD3/CD28-responding cells.

This nonspecific control used anti-CD3/anti-CD28 bead stimulation of CD4+ T cells. Sorting selected CD4+ T cells upregulating both CD40 ligand and CD69. CD4+ T cell counts exceeded 400 cells/uL; CMV serology was positive. This was the immunoSEQ version 4 assay in survey mode. Repertoires were generated with immunoSEQ multiplex PCR, while TCRdb's copy carries only in-frame clones and drops some. The sample yields some 49,000 clones, 85% to 90% seen once. The ends were cut back, 4 bases at V and 0 bases at J, with 8 bases in the middle. The CDR3 consists of 14 residues. Germline V lookup: CDR1 SGHKS, CDR2 YYEKEE (reference sequence). As for this clone: As yet, its antigen is unknown.

Sequenced here: CD4+ T cells sorted from PBMCs after 18-hour stimulation, sampled from a patient who received antiretroviral therapy. The rearrangement links TRBV5-5 to TRBJ1-5, with D maybe TRBD1 (5 bases). The receptor's source is an adult woman with HIV who was CMV-seropositive. Written as DNA, the CDR3 is TGTGCCAGCAGCCGAGACAGTAGCAATCAGCCCCAGCATTTT. This sequence encodes CASSRDSSNQPQHF. Variable domain in full (rest from reference TRBV5-5 and TRBJ1-5): DAGVTQSPTHLIKTRGQQVTLRCSPISGHKSVSWYQQVLGQGPQFIFQYYEKEERGRGNFPDRFSARQFPNYSSELNVNALLLGDSALYLCASSRDSSNQPQHFGDGTRLSIL.